These 31 T cell receptor beta chains were sequenced from one sample in a study of blood T cell repertoires in COVID-19. Produced via immunoSEQ multiplex PCR; TCRdb's table is partial and in-frame only. This sample has tens of thousands of clones; 87% occur once, and the top ten carry over 13%. Sequencing was done on a sample of peripheral blood. The source is a man between 60 and 75 years old with active COVID-19.

This sequence joins TRBV6-7 and TRBJ2-3; TRBD1 agrees at 11 bases. TRBV6-7 is designated an ORF whose function remains uncertain. The CDR3 runs 16 residues. With V trimmed by 3 bases and J by 7 bases, 9 bases remained unmatched. CDR3 residues: CASSYSRTGGNYTQYF. CDR3 nucleotide sequence: TGTGCCAGCAGTTATTCAAGGACAGGGGGCAATTATACGCAGTATTTT.

The chain couples TRBV5-1 to TRBJ2-3, with D perhaps TRBD1 (6 bases). CDR3 length equals 17 residues. Trimming stripped 0 bases from V and 5 bases from J, with 19 bases between. Germline assignment: CDR1 SGHRS and CDR2 YFSETQ. The CDR3 loop is CASSLDPTGSQRDTQYF. CDR3 nucleotides: TGCGCCAGCAGCTTGGACCCTACAGGGTCTCAGAGAGATACGCAGTATTTT.

The chain uses TRBV27 and TRBJ2-7; 9 bases match TRBD1. The CDR3 loop spans 14 amino acids. Germline values: CDR1 MNHEY, CDR2 SMNVEV (reference sequence). V lost 5 bases and J lost 4; bases outside the gene matches: 6. Written as DNA, the CDR3 is TGTGCCAGCAGTATACAGGGGGCAAGGTACGAGCAGTACTTC. This encodes CASSIQGARYEQYF.

The chain combines TRBV29-1 with TRBJ2-1; tentatively, D is TRBD1 (6 bases). The V gene's germline CDR1 is SQVTM and CDR2 ANQGSEA. This CDR3 is built from 12 residues. Trimming removed 2 bases from V and 8 bases from J, with 10 bases in between. The CDR3 is CSVEPRGYEQFF. The CDR3, as DNA: TGCAGCGTTGAACCCAGGGGCTATGAGCAGTTCTTC.

The chain links TRBV30 to TRBJ1-3, with D unresolved. V was clipped by 5 bases and J by 7 bases, with 9 bases between them. Germline V lookup: CDR1 GTSNPN, CDR2 SVGIG (reference sequence). The CDR3 has 11 amino acids. CDR3 coding DNA: TGTGCCTGGGGTACGGGGAACACCATATATTTT. Its protein is CAWGTGNTIYF.

The gene calls are TRBV30 and TRBJ1-2, with a possible D match to TRBD1 (5 bases). Germline V gene data show CDR1 as GTSNPN and CDR2 as SVGIG (reference sequence). The ends were cut back, 2 bases at V and 4 bases at J, with 11 bases in the middle. This CDR3 contains 13 residues. CDR3 DNA sequence: TGTGCCTGGAGTAGGGTAGGGGCCTATGGCTACACCTTC. Its protein product is CAWSRVGAYGYTF.

This chain joins TRBV5-1 and TRBJ2-7; TRBD2 is a possible D gene (5 bases). The germline CDR1 and CDR2 sequences are SGHRS and YFSETQ. V was cut by 4 bases and J by 6 bases, with 23 bases left in between. The CDR3 totals 16 residues. In DNA, the CDR3 is TGCGCCAGCAGCGCAACCTCTAGCCGGAGGTACTCCGAGCAGTACTTC. Its protein is CASSATSSRRYSEQYF. The complete variable domain, with remaining parts taken from reference TRBV5-1 and TRBJ2-7, reads KAGVTQTPRYLIKTRGQQVTLSCSPISGHRSVSWYQQTPGQGLQFLFEYFSETQRNKGNFPGRFSGRQFSNSRSEMNVSTLELGDSALYLCASSATSSRRYSEQYFGPGTRLTVT.

The chain employs TRBV4-3 and TRBJ1-3; TRBD1 matches at 8 bases. Germline lookup yields CDR1 LGHNA and CDR2 YSLEER. The CDR3 runs 15 residues. The J segment lost 7 bases and the V segment lost 4 bases, leaving 9 bases of the junction unmatched. In nucleotides, the CDR3 is TGCGCCAGCAGCCTATCGACAGGGGAGGTTAACACCATATATTTT. It codes for CASSLSTGEVNTIYF.

V is TRBV19 and J is TRBJ1-2, with TRBD1 matching 11 bases. This CDR3 is built from 13 residues. Germline-derived CDR1 and CDR2 are LNHDA and SQIVND (reference sequence). The V segment lost 6 bases and the J segment 6 bases; nucleotides outside the gene matches: 3. The CDR3 DNA is TGTGCCAGTAGCCAGGGACAGGGGGATGGCTACACCTTC. This gives the protein CASSQGQGDGYTF.

The rearrangement uses TRBV14 and TRBJ2-1, with 7 positions matching TRBD1. The J segment lost 5 bases and the V segment lost 1 base, leaving 11 bases of the junction unmatched. Germline CDR1 reads SGHDN; CDR2 reads FVKESK. The length of the CDR3 is 17 residues. This CDR3 reads CASSQVGWTGLDNEQFF. CDR3 bases: TGTGCCAGCAGCCAAGTCGGCTGGACAGGTCTTGACAATGAGCAGTTCTTC.

V is TRBV6-2 or TRBV6-3 and J is TRBJ1-2; D perhaps matches TRBD1 (5 bases). The CDR3 spans 14 residues. Deletions cut 0 bases from V and 0 bases from J, with 5 bases between. Per the germline V gene, CDR1 is MNHEY and CDR2 is SVGEGT. CDR3 sequence (DNA): TGTGCCAGCAGTTACTCGACAGCTAACTATGGCTACACCTTC. It specifies CASSYSTANYGYTF.

The rearrangement joins TRBV7-9 to TRBJ1-5; 7 bases align to TRBD1. This CDR3 is 14 amino acids long. Per germline, CDR1 SEHNR and CDR2 FQNEAQ (reference sequence). Unmatched junction bases numbered 1, after V lost 5 bases and J lost 0 bases. CDR3 region: CASSTGDSNQPQHF. In DNA, the CDR3 is TGTGCCAGCAGCACAGGGGATAGCAATCAGCCCCAGCATTTT.

V gene TRBV7-2 combines with J gene TRBJ1-5; 10 bases match TRBD1. Trimming removed 4 bases from V and 8 bases from J; junction bases left unmatched: 5. This CDR3 is built from 14 residues. CDR1 and CDR2 (germline): SGHTA, FQGNSA. The DNA of the CDR3 is TGTGCCAGCAGCTCGACAGGGGGCCCGGAGCCCCAGCATTTT. It specifies CASSSTGGPEPQHF.

The V call is TRBV7-2, the J call TRBJ2-7, with a tentative D call TRBD2 (5 bases). Trimming shortened V by 2 bases and J by 6 bases, and 11 bases separated the two germline ends. The CDR3 sequence is 13 residues long. Germline V lookup: CDR1 SGHTA, CDR2 FQGNSA. CDR3 protein: CASSLRRGGEQYF. The DNA of the CDR3 is TGTGCCAGCAGCTTACGCAGAGGAGGCGAGCAGTACTTC.

CDR3 DNA sequence: TGTGCCAGCAGCGTAACCCCAACAGGGAGCGGGGAGCTGTTTTTT. Protein sequence: CASSVTPTGSGELFF. This chain uses TRBV9 with TRBJ2-2, with D perhaps TRBD1 (6 bases). The V end was cut by 1 base, the J end by 7 bases, with 14 bases between. The CDR3 loop spans 15 amino acids. Germline lookup yields CDR1 SGDLS and CDR2 YYNGEE.

The V and J genes are TRBV7-9 and TRBJ2-7; 7 positions match TRBD1. V lost 4 bases and J lost 3; bases outside the gene matches: 9. CDR3 size: 15 residues. Germline CDR1 is SEHNR and CDR2 is FQNEAQ (reference sequence). CDR3 protein: CASSSTGKGYYEQYF. The CDR3 nucleotides read TGTGCCAGCAGCTCGACAGGGAAAGGCTACTACGAGCAGTACTTC.

CDR3 sequence: CASSGRDSSFTDTQYF. The CDR3 DNA reads as TGTGCCAGCAGTGGGCGGGACAGTTCTTTCACAGATACGCAGTATTTT. This sequence joins TRBV27 and TRBJ2-3; a possible D gene is TRBD1 (7 bases). This CDR3 has 16 residues. V was cut by 5 bases and J by 2 bases, with 17 bases left in between. Per the germline V gene, CDR1 is MNHEY and CDR2 is SMNVEV (reference sequence).

This chain links TRBV9 with TRBJ2-7; 8 bases agree with TRBD1. Germline V lookup: CDR1 SGDLS, CDR2 YYNGEE. CDR3 length: 15 amino acids. J lost 1 base, V lost 4 bases, and 7 bases had no gene match. CDR3 protein: CASSFGTGRSYEQYF. The CDR3 DNA follows: TGTGCCAGCAGCTTTGGGACAGGTCGTTCCTACGAGCAGTACTTC. The full variable domain, completed using reference TRBV9 and TRBJ2-7, is DSGVTQTPKHLITATGQRVTLRCSPRSGDLSVYWYQQSLDQGLQFLIQYYNGEERAKGNILERFSAQQFPDLHSELNLSSLELGDSALYFCASSFGTGRSYEQYFGPGTRLTVT.

The V gene is TRBV2, the J gene TRBJ2-3; maybe TRBD2 (5 bases). The CDR3 has 15 amino acids. Trimming left V 3 bases short and J 0 bases short, with 10 bases between. Germline V gene sequence: CDR1 SNHLY, CDR2 FYNNEI. CDR3 sequence: CASSERAASTDTQYF. The CDR3 DNA reads as TGTGCCAGCAGTGAGCGAGCGGCTAGCACAGATACGCAGTATTTT.

The CDR3: CASRRRTSGVDNEQFF. CDR3 sequence (DNA): TGTGCCAGCAGGCGCCGAACTAGCGGGGTAGACAATGAGCAGTTCTTC. This chain links TRBV7-6 with TRBJ2-1; 10 nucleotides line up with TRBD2. This CDR3 spans 16 amino acids. The J segment lost 5 bases and the V segment lost 6 bases, leaving 10 bases of the junction unmatched. Germline values: CDR1 SGHVS, CDR2 FNYEAQ.

This chain connects TRBV29-1 to TRBJ1-1; perhaps TRBD1 as D (6 bases). The CDR3 consists of 13 residues. The germline V gene has CDR1 SQVTM and CDR2 ANQGSEA. V was shortened by 7 bases and J by 1 base, with 13 bases between the two germline ends. Here the CDR3 reads CSATTGGNTEAFF. Here the CDR3 DNA reads TGCAGCGCTACGACAGGAGGGAACACTGAAGCTTTCTTT. Full variable domain (missing parts from reference TRBV29-1 and TRBJ1-1): SAVISQKPSRDICQRGTSLTIQCQVDSQVTMMFWYRQQPGQSLTLIATANQGSEATYESGFVIDKFPISRPNLTFSTLTVSNMSPEDSSIYLCSATTGGNTEAFFGQGTRLTVV.

V usage is TRBV3-1 (or the pseudogene TRBV3-2) and J usage is TRBJ2-1; 8 bases are shared with TRBD2. CDR1 and CDR2 (germline): LGHDT, YNNKEL (reference sequence). Trimming removed 1 base from V and 5 bases from J; junction bases left unmatched: 4. The CDR3 spans 15 residues. The CDR3 region has the DNA TGTGCCAGCAGCCAAGTAACTAGCGGCCACAATGAGCAGTTCTTC. Protein product: CASSQVTSGHNEQFF.

The chain joins TRBV7-2 to TRBJ2-7; 7 bases align to TRBD2. Germline V gene sequence: CDR1 SGHTA, CDR2 FQGNSA. CDR3 size: 13 residues. V shed 4 bases and J 10 bases; nucleotides not matched to a gene: 10. CDR3 region: CASSWGGVRIQYF. In nucleotides, the CDR3 is TGTGCCAGCAGCTGGGGGGGGGTAAGGATACAGTACTTC.

This clone rates as medium-sized (0.01 to 0.1%). This chain uses TRBV9 with TRBJ2-3, with D possibly being TRBD2 (6 bases). This CDR3 has 17 residues. Trimming shortened V by 0 bases and J by 2 bases, and 16 bases separated the two germline ends. Looked up from germline, CDR1 is SGDLS and CDR2 is YYNGEE. Written as DNA, the CDR3 is TGTGCCAGCAGCGTAGCGCAGGGACTGGACCACACAGATACGCAGTATTTT. This gives the protein CASSVAQGLDHTDTQYF.

The chain has TRBV6-2 or TRBV6-3 and TRBJ2-5; 7 nucleotides agree with TRBD2. Germline V CDR1 and CDR2: MNHEY, SVGEGT. The CDR3 is 15 residues long. J was trimmed by 2 bases and V by 4 bases; bases with no gene match: 7. As DNA, the CDR3 is TGTGCCAGCAGTTTACGCGGGGGAGAACAAGAGACCCAGTACTTC. This gives the protein CASSLRGGEQETQYF.

The J gene is TRBJ1-1, the V gene TRBV19, with a possible D match to TRBD1 (6 bases). The CDR3 has 14 amino acids. Germline CDR1 reads LNHDA; CDR2 reads SQIVND (reference sequence). V was clipped by 6 bases and J by 0 bases, with 11 bases between them. CDR3 DNA sequence: TGTGCCAGTAGCAACACAGGGCTGAACACTGAAGCTTTCTTT. Translating it yields CASSNTGLNTEAFF. Full variable domain (outside the CDR3, taken from reference TRBV19 and TRBJ1-1): DGGITQSPKYLFRKEGQNVTLSCEQNLNHDAMYWYRQDPGQGLRLIYYSQIVNDFQKGDIAEGYSVSREKKESFPLTVTSAQKNPTAFYLCASSNTGLNTEAFFGQGTRLTVV.

The chain joins TRBV27 to TRBJ2-1; 9 bases align to TRBD2. Germline values: CDR1 MNHEY, CDR2 SMNVEV (reference sequence). The ends lost 1 base at V and 5 bases at J; junction bases unmatched: 3. The CDR3 covers 15 residues. The CDR3 loop reads CASSLLAGEHNEQFF. For the CDR3, the DNA is TGTGCCAGCAGTTTATTAGCGGGGGAACACAATGAGCAGTTCTTC.

This chain connects TRBV19 to TRBJ2-7; 9 bases match TRBD1. The CDR3 consists of 13 residues. The germline CDR1 and CDR2 sequences are LNHDA and SQIVND (reference sequence). The junction had 3 bases not matched to a gene; V was cut back by 0 bases and J by 9 bases. CDR3 DNA: TGTGCCAGTAGTATAGATGGACAGGGGCTGCAGTACTTC. Translated: CASSIDGQGLQYF.

The chain is built from TRBV7-2 and TRBJ1-6; tentative D call: TRBD1 (6 bases). The CDR3 has 16 amino acids. Germline V lookup: CDR1 SGHTA, CDR2 FQGNSA. The V gene lost 5 bases and the J gene lost 0 bases, with 11 bases spanning the gap. The CDR3 loop is CASSPQGSSYNSPLHF. The CDR3, as DNA: TGTGCCAGCAGCCCGCAGGGGAGCTCCTATAATTCACCCCTCCACTTT.

V usage is TRBV5-1 and J usage is TRBJ2-3, with 10 positions matching TRBD1. The CDR3 extends over 16 amino acids. V gave up 4 bases and J gave up 5 bases; unmatched junction bases: 10. CDR1 SGHRS and CDR2 YFSETQ come from the germline V gene. For the CDR3, the DNA is TGCGCCAGCAGCGCCGCTCCGGGACAGGGGAGAGATACGCAGTATTTT. Amino acid sequence: CASSAAPGQGRDTQYF. Filled out from reference TRBV5-1 and TRBJ2-3, the complete variable domain reads KAGVTQTPRYLIKTRGQQVTLSCSPISGHRSVSWYQQTPGQGLQFLFEYFSETQRNKGNFPGRFSGRQFSNSRSEMNVSTLELGDSALYLCASSAAPGQGRDTQYFGPGTRLTVL.

The CDR3 sequence: CASMGGGDTQYF. CDR3 nucleotides: TGTGCCAGCATGGGGGGGGGAGATACGCAGTATTTT. The V gene is TRBV2, the J gene TRBJ2-3; TRBD2 matches 7 bases. This CDR3 is built from 12 residues. The V and J ends lost 7 bases and 5 bases, in that order; junction bases with no gene match: 3. From germline, CDR1 is SNHLY and CDR2 FYNNEI.